The 24 T cell receptor beta chains presented below share a single source sample, sequenced in a study of CD8 T cells in Susac syndrome. An amount of RNA that ranged from roughly 0.45 to 1 ug was reverse transcribed with random hexamers. MiXCR, applied by TCRdb to the immunoSEQ multiplex PCR reads, yields one record per CDR3 protein. The sample shows 130,000 or so distinct CDR3 sequences, roughly 89% of them seen only once. Sequencing was done on a sample of CD8+ T cells from PBMCs. These receptors originate from a human donor with multiple sclerosis.

J is TRBJ2-3 and V is TRBV28; 8 bases agree with TRBD2. The V segment lost 7 bases and the J segment 6 bases; nucleotides outside the gene matches: 15. The CDR3 loop spans 16 amino acids. The germline CDR1 and CDR2 sequences are MDHEN and SYDVKM. In nucleotides, the CDR3 is TGTGCCAGCACCCAAGCGCGGGAGGCCGCGCCGGATACGCAGTATTTT. This gives the protein CASTQAREAAPDTQYF.

In its sample, this clonotype was seen a few times. The CDR3 bases are TGTGCCAGCAGGGAGGCCACGAGCTCCTACAATGAGCAGTTCTTC. Translation gives CASREATSSYNEQFF. The chain has TRBV5-6 and TRBJ2-1, with D possibly being TRBD2 (5 bases). V was shortened by 5 bases and J by 0 bases, with 12 bases between the two germline ends. Per germline, CDR1 SGHDT and CDR2 YYEEEE. The CDR3 is made up of 15 amino acids.

The chain is built from TRBV4-3 and TRBJ1-4, with TRBD1 as a possible D gene (5 bases). This CDR3 is 13 amino acids long. V was trimmed by 4 bases and J by 5 bases, leaving 8 bases between them. CDR1 and CDR2 (germline): LGHNA, YSLEER. DNA of the CDR3: TGCGCCAGCAGCCGGGGGGGAAATGAAAAACTGTTTTTT. This codes for CASSRGGNEKLFF.

The chain joins TRBV15 to TRBJ2-1, with D tentatively TRBD1 (6 bases). V shed 5 bases and J shed 3 bases, with 17 bases lying between them. The germline V gene encodes CDR1 LNHNV and CDR2 YYDKDF (reference sequence). The CDR3 is made up of 16 amino acids. The CDR3 is CATSAFTGQHYNEQFF. CDR3 coding DNA: TGTGCCACCAGCGCCTTCACGGGACAACACTACAATGAGCAGTTCTTC.

The chain employs TRBV7-9 and TRBJ1-2, with no clear D. Trimming took off 3 bases at V and 1 base at J, with 15 bases between the two ends. CDR3 length: 16 residues. CDR1 and CDR2 from the germline V gene are SEHNR and FQNEAQ (reference sequence). CDR3 residues: CASSFPTLGSNYGYTF. In DNA, the CDR3 is TGTGCCAGCAGCTTTCCGACACTTGGGAGTAACTATGGCTACACCTTC.

This sequence joins TRBV6-5 and TRBJ2-3; the match to TRBD2 covers 9 bases. Germline V gene lookup returns CDR1 MNHEY and CDR2 SVGAGI. The CDR3 runs to 15 residues. J gave up 0 bases and V 6 bases, and 4 bases lay outside the gene matches. CDR3 nucleotides: TGTGCCAGCAGCTTCCTAGCGGGAAGCACAGATACGCAGTATTTT. The encoded protein is CASSFLAGSTDTQYF.

V usage is TRBV29-1 and J usage is TRBJ2-3; TRBD1 aligns across 8 bases. With 6 bases clipped from V and 5 bases from J, the junction kept 10 bases outside the gene matches. The CDR3 loop spans 14 amino acids. In germline, CDR1 is SQVTM, CDR2 ANQGSEA. CDR3 protein: CSVPEDRAVDTQYF. In DNA, the CDR3 is TGCAGCGTCCCCGAGGACAGGGCAGTAGATACGCAGTATTTT.

This clonotype occurred once. This chain joins TRBV12-3 or TRBV12-4 and TRBJ2-2; possible D gene TRBD1, 6 bases. V was pared by 1 base and J by 5 bases, with 17 bases between. There are 17 residues in the CDR3. Written as DNA, the CDR3 is TGTGCCAGCAGTTTAGATGGGGCAGGGGACACGACCGGGGAGCTGTTTTTT. This codes for CASSLDGAGDTTGELFF.

This rearrangement joins TRBV6-1 to TRBJ1-5, with 8 bases lining up with TRBD1. With V trimmed by 5 bases and J by 0 bases, 6 bases remained unmatched. The germline gives CDR1 MNHNS, CDR2 SASEGT. The CDR3 has 16 amino acids. In DNA, the CDR3 is TGTGCCAGCAGTCTCGGGACAGGCTATAGCAATCAGCCCCAGCATTTT. It codes for CASSLGTGYSNQPQHF.

V gene TRBV4-3 combines with J gene TRBJ2-1; D is possibly TRBD1 (5 bases). V was pared by 3 bases and J by 7 bases, with 7 bases between. Germline V lookup: CDR1 LGHNA, CDR2 YSLEER. This CDR3 has 12 amino acids. CDR3 in DNA: TGCGCCAGCAGCCAGGCAGGGAATGAGCAGTTCTTC. Amino acid sequence: CASSQAGNEQFF.

CDR3 nucleotides: TGTGCCAGCAGTTGGGTCGGGCAGTCTCTCTACGAGCAGTACTTC. It is translated as CASSWVGQSLYEQYF. The chain is built from TRBV27 and TRBJ2-7; D not resolved. The germline gives CDR1 MNHEY, CDR2 SMNVEV (reference sequence). The CDR3 sequence is 15 residues long. Trimming removed 4 bases from V and 3 bases from J, with 16 bases in between.

The chain links TRBV7-8 to TRBJ1-5; D remains unclear. Trimming removed 5 bases from V and 9 bases from J, with 11 bases in between. Germline CDR1 and CDR2: SGHVS and FQNEAQ. The CDR3 has 12 amino acids. The CDR3 DNA reads as TGTGCCAGCAGCACGGACGTTCGGCCCCAGCATTTT. Protein sequence: CASSTDVRPQHF.

V is TRBV27 and J is TRBJ2-1; no definite D call. In germline, CDR1 is MNHEY, CDR2 SMNVEV (reference sequence). The CDR3 is 14 residues long. V dropped 6 bases and J dropped 5 bases, with 14 bases sitting between them. The CDR3 sequence: CASRTVRVDNEQFF. CDR3 bases: TGTGCCAGCAGAACCGTCAGAGTTGACAATGAGCAGTTCTTC.

This CDR3 is CASSPVPKGPVGYTF. The CDR3 DNA is TGTGCCAGCAGTCCCGTCCCTAAGGGGCCTGTTGGCTACACCTTC. The chain combines TRBV12-3 or TRBV12-4 with TRBJ1-2; a possible D gene is TRBD1 (5 bases). CDR3 length equals 15 residues. V lost 5 bases and J 7 bases, leaving 20 bases between the germline ends.

The genes are TRBV29-1 and TRBJ1-2, with 7 bases matching TRBD1. V lost 0 bases to trimming and J lost 4 bases; unmatched junction nucleotides: 2. CDR3 length equals 13 residues. The germline gives CDR1 SQVTM, CDR2 ANQGSEA. CDR3: CSVEDGDSYGYTF. The CDR3 DNA reads TGCAGCGTTGAAGACGGGGACAGCTATGGCTACACCTTC.

The chain links TRBV27 to TRBJ1-1, with 9 bases matching TRBD1. The germline V gene encodes CDR1 MNHEY and CDR2 SMNVEV (reference sequence). The V gene end was trimmed by 5 bases and the J gene end by 12 bases; junction bases not matched to a gene: 7. The CDR3 spans 12 residues. The CDR3 DNA sequence: TGTGCCAGCAGTCCGGGACAGGGCGCGACTTTCTTT. It yields the protein CASSPGQGATFF.

The rearrangement uses TRBV29-1 and TRBJ2-2, with TRBD2 identical over 12 bases. V was pared by 2 bases and J by 6 bases, with 1 base of the junction left unmatched. The CDR3 contains 14 residues. Germline-derived CDR1 and CDR2 are SQVTM and ANQGSEA. CDR3 loop: CSVETSGRPGELFF. CDR3 DNA sequence: TGCAGCGTTGAAACTAGCGGGAGGCCCGGGGAGCTGTTTTTT.

This chain uses TRBV6-5 with TRBJ1-2, with D tentatively TRBD1 (6 bases). Trimming took off 5 bases at V and 4 bases at J, with 14 bases between the two ends. CDR3 length: 14 residues. The V gene's germline CDR1 is MNHEY and CDR2 SVGAGI. CDR3: CASSIGGYAYGYTF. The CDR3 region has the DNA TGTGCCAGCAGTATAGGGGGGTACGCCTATGGCTACACCTTC.

The V and J genes are TRBV6-2 or TRBV6-3 and TRBJ2-7; D possibly corresponds to TRBD1 (6 bases). CDR3 length: 11 amino acids. From germline, CDR1 is MNHEY and CDR2 SVGEGT. Trimming removed 6 bases at V and 6 bases at J, with 9 bases between. CDR3 bases: TGTGCCAGCAGCACAGGGCTCGAGCAGTACTTC. Translated: CASSTGLEQYF.

V gene TRBV29-1 combines with J gene TRBJ2-7, with a tentative D call TRBD1 (6 bases). V was shortened by 2 bases and J by 6 bases, with 11 bases between the two germline ends. CDR1 and CDR2 (germline): SQVTM, ANQGSEA. This CDR3 region has 12 residues. The CDR3 spells CSVEWQGIEQYF. CDR3 in DNA: TGCAGCGTTGAATGGCAGGGGATCGAGCAGTACTTC.

The chain uses TRBV5-1 and TRBJ2-5, with 9 bases lining up with TRBD2. J lost 2 bases, V lost 4 bases, and 9 bases had no gene match. The CDR3 covers 16 residues. Looked up from germline, CDR1 is SGHRS and CDR2 is YFSETQ. CDR3 sequence reads: CASSGRLAGLQETQYF. The CDR3 coding sequence is TGCGCCAGCAGCGGACGGCTAGCGGGATTACAAGAGACCCAGTACTTC.

V gene TRBV7-3 combines with J gene TRBJ2-1; 7 positions match TRBD2. J gave up 10 bases and V 2 bases, and 8 bases lay outside the gene matches. The CDR3 covers 14 residues. Germline-derived CDR1 and CDR2 are SGHTA and FQGTGA. CDR3 residues: CASSLGLGLGEQFF. CDR3 coding DNA: TGTGCCAGCAGCTTAGGACTAGGGTTGGGGGAGCAGTTCTTC.

The chain links TRBV15 to TRBJ2-7; 7 bases agree with TRBD2. Germline lookup yields CDR1 LNHNV and CDR2 YYDKDF (reference sequence). Trimming at V came to 4 bases and at J to 3 bases, leaving 9 bases not matched to a gene. The CDR3 is 15 residues long. CDR3 bases: TGTGCCACCAGCACGAGAAGCGGGATCAGCTACGAGCAGTACTTC. It yields the protein CATSTRSGISYEQYF.

The chain couples TRBV3-1 to TRBJ1-3; unclear D gene. CDR3 size: 14 residues. The V end lost 5 bases, the J end lost 0 bases, and 8 bases lay between the germline ends. The V gene's germline CDR1 is LGHDT and CDR2 YNNKEL (reference sequence). Here the CDR3 DNA reads TGTGCCAGCAGCGTCGTCTACTCTGGAAACACCATATATTTT. This gives the protein CASSVVYSGNTIYF.